This T cell receptor (beta chain) stems from a study of radiation and T cells in renal cell carcinoma. This clone was counted a few times. The time point was: blood 4 weeks post-SBRT, at nephrectomy. Stated treatment: 15 Gy SBRT to primary tumor, nephrectomy 4 weeks later. Nephrectomy followed 15 Gy stereotactic body radiation by 4 weeks. The tumor was a clear cell renal cell carcinoma. V shed 5 bases, J shed 4 bases, and the junction held 4 bases outside the gene matches. Germline CDR1 is KGHSH and CDR2 is LQKENI. The CDR3 has 15 residues. Profiled with immunoSEQ multiplex PCR; TCRdb holds only in-frame clones, not every one. Altogether 65,000 or so clones are present, around three quarters being singletons, with the ten largest covering about 6.8%.

The sequence came from a man aged 55 to 70 with renal cell carcinoma. Sequencing used blood, obtained from a patient whose treatment included radiotherapy and nephrectomy. The rearrangement links TRBV18 to TRBJ2-2, with 10 bases fitting TRBD1. CDR3 residues: CASSAGTGATGELFF. Here the CDR3 DNA reads TGTGCCAGCTCAGCCGGGACAGGGGCCACCGGGGAGCTGTTTTTT.